What follows are 10 T cell receptor beta chains derived from one specimen sequenced in a study of T cell responses to AZD1222 COVID-19 vaccine. Clones were sequenced by immunoSEQ multiplex PCR, and TCRdb holds only the in-frame ones, with some missing. The sample records some 120,000 clones, over 90% being singletons. Sequencing was performed on peripheral blood, taken on day 0 of AZD1222 vaccination. The receptors were sampled from an adult in good health.

This chain uses TRBV7-9 with TRBJ1-2; no firm D call. The CDR3 loop spans 13 amino acids. The germline V gene has CDR1 SEHNR and CDR2 FQNEAQ (reference sequence). V was clipped by 4 bases and J by 1 base, with 7 bases between them. This CDR3 reads CASSYGVNYGYTF. DNA for the CDR3: TGTGCCAGCAGCTATGGGGTTAACTATGGCTACACCTTC.

V is TRBV6-5 and J is TRBJ1-2; D not resolved. The CDR3 extends over 15 amino acids. Germline loops: CDR1 MNHEY, CDR2 SVGAGI. The V gene lost 2 bases and the J gene lost 4 bases, with 14 bases spanning the gap. The CDR3 sequence: CASSYEGAPGYGYTF. CDR3 DNA sequence: TGTGCCAGCAGTTACGAAGGCGCTCCTGGCTATGGCTACACCTTC.

This chain uses TRBV5-1 with TRBJ1-2; 7 nucleotides align to TRBD1. The CDR3 spans 14 residues. Germline V lookup: CDR1 SGHRS, CDR2 YFSETQ. The V and J ends lost 2 bases and 8 bases, in that order; junction bases with no gene match: 9. The CDR3 loop is CASSLGGAGWGYTF. CDR3 sequence (DNA): TGCGCCAGCAGCTTAGGGGGCGCGGGTTGGGGCTACACCTTC.

The V gene is TRBV7-9, the J gene TRBJ1-6; D is undetermined. The germline gives CDR1 SEHNR, CDR2 FQNEAQ (reference sequence). The CDR3 length is 12 residues. V lost 2 bases, J lost 8 bases, and 4 bases lay in between. CDR3 residues: CASSLLDSPLHF. CDR3 bases: TGTGCCAGCAGCTTACTGGATTCACCCCTCCACTTT.

This chain joins TRBV7-2 and TRBJ2-1; no clear D. Per germline, CDR1 SGHTA and CDR2 FQGNSA. With 4 bases removed from V and 2 bases from J, the gap between germline ends came to 6 bases. This CDR3 contains 13 residues. The CDR3: CASSSEPYNEQFF. The CDR3 nucleotides are TGTGCCAGCAGCTCCGAGCCCTACAATGAGCAGTTCTTC.

V usage is TRBV10-3 and J usage is TRBJ2-7; 7 nucleotides match TRBD2. The CDR3 is 16 residues long. Per germline, CDR1 ENHRY and CDR2 SYGVKD. V trimming: 3 bases; J trimming: 3 bases; junction bases outside the gene matches: 11. CDR3 coding DNA: TGTGCCATCAGTGACCCCCTGGGCGGGGGTTTCTACGAGCAGTACTTC. This encodes CAISDPLGGGFYEQYF.

The chain employs TRBV9 and TRBJ1-4; D ambiguous. The germline V gene encodes CDR1 SGDLS and CDR2 YYNGEE. V lost 1 base, J lost 7 bases, and 14 bases lay in between. The CDR3 length is 15 residues. CDR3 region: CASSVFGLGGEKLFF. The CDR3 DNA reads TGTGCCAGCAGCGTATTCGGCCTGGGCGGTGAAAAACTGTTTTTT.

The rearrangement joins TRBV29-1 to TRBJ1-1, with a tentative D call TRBD1 (5 bases). Looked up from germline, CDR1 is SQVTM and CDR2 is ANQGSEA. V was clipped by 8 bases and J by 0 bases, with 16 bases between them. This CDR3 is 14 amino acids long. CDR3 in amino acids: CSTRTTIMNTEAFF. The CDR3 nucleotides are TGCAGCACTCGGACAACGATCATGAACACTGAAGCTTTCTTT.

The chain is built from TRBV6-5 and TRBJ2-5; the D gene could be TRBD1 or TRBD2 (6 bases each). The V gene lost 8 bases and the J gene lost 1 base, with 11 bases spanning the gap. Germline CDR1 is MNHEY and CDR2 is SVGAGI. The CDR3 is 13 amino acids. CDR3 in amino acids: CASAPGAQETQYF. The CDR3 DNA sequence: TGTGCCAGCGCTCCGGGGGCCCAAGAGACCCAGTACTTC.

The rearrangement uses TRBV11-2 and TRBJ1-1; D is unclear. The germline V and J ends were trimmed by 1 base and 9 bases, with 9 bases remaining between them. This CDR3 has 12 amino acids. Germline V CDR1 and CDR2: SGHAT, FQNNGV. The chain's CDR3 is CASSLGGHQAFF. The CDR3 region has the DNA TGTGCCAGCAGCTTAGGAGGGCACCAAGCTTTCTTT.